These 18 T cell receptor beta chains came from one sample sequenced in a study of spatial heterogeneity in lung cancer. Study conclusions and caveats: Tumor mutation count correlated with how many alpha and beta TCRs expanded intratumorally.

Their cognate antigens are unknown. The time point is: sample taken at primary tumor resection. TCRdb reprocessed the 5' RACE reads with MiXCR, giving one entry per CDR3 protein. The sample lists about 2,000 distinct CDR3 sequences, around 23% occurring once. Specimen: lung tumor tissue, collected at surgery. The origin of the receptors is a male donor with early-stage non-small cell lung cancer.

Notes on this clonotype: Being off target in a library aimed at alpha chains, this beta chain has a size of little meaning. The rearrangement links TRBV10-1 to TRBJ2-2; D not resolved. Looked up from germline, CDR1 is WNHNN and CDR2 is SYGVQD (reference sequence). The ends were cut back, 7 bases at V and 6 bases at J, with 12 bases in the middle. This CDR3 spans 13 amino acids. The CDR3 sequence is CASNPGPPGELFF. In DNA, the CDR3 is TGCGCCAGCAACCCTGGGCCCCCCGGGGAGCTGTTTTTT.

This clonotype was counted between two and nine times. Little can be read into the size of this beta chain, an off-target read in a library designed for alpha chains. This rearrangement joins TRBV6-1 to TRBJ2-3, with 11 bases that match TRBD1. CDR3 length: 16 residues. V was clipped by 6 bases and J by 5 bases; unmatched bases: 10. Germline CDR1 MNHNS, CDR2 SASEGT. This CDR3 is CASSVRTGGLIDTQYF. The DNA of the CDR3 is TGTGCCAGCAGCGTTCGGACAGGGGGCTTAATAGATACGCAGTATTTT.

Concerning this clonotype: The library was built for alpha chains, so this beta chain is an off-target read and its size means little. The V and J genes are TRBV18 and TRBJ2-7, with a weak D call TRBD1 (6 bases). V gave up 3 bases and J gave up 7 bases, with 13 bases separating them. The CDR3 covers 13 residues. CDR1 is KGHSH and CDR2 is LQKENI in the germline V gene. The CDR3 DNA sequence: TGTGCCAGCTCACCGGACAGCCTCCTGGAGCAGTACTTC. This codes for CASSPDSLLEQYF.

This clonotype was seen at least ten times. A library prepared for alpha chains yielded this beta chain as an off-target read; its size is of little meaning. The rearrangement joins TRBV12-3 or TRBV12-4 to TRBJ2-1; 7 bases are a match to TRBD1. The ends lost 6 bases at V and 2 bases at J; junction bases unmatched: 4. The CDR3 runs to 14 residues. CDR3 in DNA: TGTGCCAGCAGATCGACAGGGCCCTACAATGAGCAGTTCTTC. The encoded protein is CASRSTGPYNEQFF.

This clonotype has a count of ten or more. As an off-target read in a library built for alpha chains, this beta chain has a frequency of little significance. The gene calls are TRBV29-1 and TRBJ2-7, with 7 bases matching TRBD2. CDR1 and CDR2 (germline): SQVTM, ANQGSEA. The CDR3 totals 17 residues. Trimming at V came to 5 bases and at J to 5 bases, leaving 21 bases not matched to a gene. Here the CDR3 reads CSVLFFRSRRGSNEQYF. Here the CDR3 DNA reads TGCAGCGTTTTATTTTTTCGTTCTCGGCGCGGGAGCAACGAGCAGTACTTC.

Note on this clonotype: Because this beta chain is a stray read in a library intended to capture alpha chains, its abundance should not be given much weight. CDR3 nucleotide sequence: TGTGCCAGCAAGGGACAGGGGGCCTATGGCTACACCTTC. Translated: CASKGQGAYGYTF. This chain joins TRBV6-5 and TRBJ1-2; 12 bases line up with TRBD1. Trimming took 7 bases from V and 4 from J; bases not matched to a gene: 1. Germline CDR1 MNHEY, CDR2 SVGAGI. The CDR3 is 13 amino acids.

As to this clonotype: This beta chain is an off-target read within a library intended for alpha chains, so its frequency means little. This chain connects TRBV27 to TRBJ2-1, with D hard to call. Germline V gene sequence: CDR1 MNHEY, CDR2 SMNVEV (reference sequence). The CDR3 is 14 amino acids. Trimming left V 0 bases short and J 7 bases short, with 10 bases between. CDR3 nucleotide sequence: TGTGCCAGCAGTTTATCTGGTTTCCCTAATGAGCAGTTCTTC. Residues: CASSLSGFPNEQFF.

As to this clonotype: In a library made to pick up alpha chains, this beta chain is a stray read with a size that means little. The chain couples TRBV6-1 to TRBJ2-3; 12 positions agree with TRBD2. V shed 4 bases, J shed 4 bases, and the junction held 0 bases outside the gene matches. The V gene's germline CDR1 is MNHNS and CDR2 SASEGT. This CDR3 region has 14 residues. The CDR3 here is CASSGLAGADTQYF. In nucleotides, the CDR3 is TGTGCCAGCAGTGGACTAGCGGGAGCAGATACGCAGTATTTT.

As concerns this clonotype: Because this beta chain is a stray read in a library intended to capture alpha chains, its abundance should not be given much weight. The V gene is TRBV20-1, the J gene TRBJ2-5, with D unclear. This CDR3 region has 14 residues. Germline CDR1 and CDR2: DFQATT and SNEGSKA (reference sequence). V lost 3 bases, J lost 7 bases, and 18 bases lay in between. The CDR3 DNA follows: TGCAGTGCTAGGGCTCCACGCAACTTGGGGACCCAGTACTTC. It is translated as CSARAPRNLGTQYF.

Note on this clonotype: This beta chain is off target for a library built for alpha chains, so its abundance means little. V is TRBV4-3 and J is TRBJ1-3; no clear D gene. The V end was cut by 0 bases, the J end by 4 bases, with 13 bases between. The CDR3 extends over 16 amino acids. Per the germline V gene, CDR1 is LGHNA and CDR2 is YSLEER. Here the CDR3 DNA reads TGCGCCAGCAGCCAAGATCCCCGGGGTGCCGGAAACACCATATATTTT. It encodes CASSQDPRGAGNTIYF.

By share, this clonotype counts as medium-sized (0.01 to 0.1%). Because this beta chain is a stray read in a library intended to capture alpha chains, its abundance should not be given much weight. The chain uses TRBV6-5 and TRBJ1-6; tentative D call: TRBD1 (6 bases). This CDR3 comprises 17 residues. V was shortened by 5 bases and J by 4 bases, with 18 bases between the two germline ends. Per germline, CDR1 MNHEY and CDR2 SVGAGI. The CDR3 nucleotides read TGTGCCAGCAGTGGAGGGGACACTCGGACTTATAATTCACCCCTCCACTTT. Residues: CASSGGDTRTYNSPLHF.

In its sample, this clonotype was seen many times. This beta chain is a stray sequence in a library constructed for alpha chains; its clone size is not meaningful. The rearrangement links TRBV5-6 to TRBJ2-3; a possible D gene is TRBD1 (6 bases). CDR3 length: 19 amino acids. With 3 bases removed from V and 6 bases from J, the gap between germline ends came to 29 bases. Germline CDR1 SGHDT, CDR2 YYEEEE. This CDR3 is CASSSWIGGHQQLTDTQYF. The CDR3 bases are TGTGCCAGCAGCTCCTGGATAGGGGGACACCAACAATTAACCGATACGCAGTATTTT.

Comments on this clonotype: The size of this beta chain means little, since it is a stray read in a library made for alpha chains. This chain connects TRBV12-5 to TRBJ1-1; D is uncertain. The CDR3 has 13 residues. Looked up from germline, CDR1 is LGHNT and CDR2 is FRNRAP. Between the trimmed V and J ends, which lost 6 bases and 0 bases, there was a span of 8 bases. This CDR3 is CASGPDVNTEAFF. The CDR3 bases are TGTGCTAGTGGACCGGACGTGAACACTGAAGCTTTCTTT.

This clonotype is classed as medium-sized. This beta chain turned up in a library designed for alpha chains; as an off-target read, its abundance says little. The chain uses TRBV12-3 or TRBV12-4 and TRBJ1-2, with D unresolved. V gave up 1 base and J gave up 7 bases, with 7 bases separating them. This CDR3 has 12 residues. The CDR3 protein is CASSLEGVGYTF. The CDR3 DNA sequence: TGTGCCAGCAGTTTAGAGGGAGTTGGCTACACCTTC.

Turning to this clonotype: The library was designed around alpha chains, so this beta chain is a stray read whose abundance carries little weight. The chain couples TRBV10-2 to TRBJ2-2; 10 nucleotides match TRBD2. CDR3 length: 17 residues. CDR1 and CDR2 from the germline V gene are WSHSY and SAAADI. Trimming took 1 base from V and 4 from J; bases not matched to a gene: 6. The CDR3 nucleotides are TGCGCCAGCAGTGAGTGGGCTAGCGGGAGTGGCACCGGGGAGCTGTTTTTT. Translated, it gives CASSEWASGSGTGELFF.

For this clonotype: Within a library made for alpha chains, this beta chain is off target, and its count is uninformative. V is TRBV6-1 and J is TRBJ2-4, with a possible D match to TRBD2 (7 bases). Germline V gives CDR1 MNHNS, CDR2 SASEGT. V lost 2 bases and J 5 bases, leaving 16 bases between the germline ends. The CDR3 loop spans 16 amino acids. The CDR3 region has the DNA TGTGCCAGCAGTGAATTTGGCGGGGGCGTTCAAAACATTCAGTACTTC. Its translation: CASSEFGGGVQNIQYF.

For this clonotype: Little can be read into the size of this beta chain, an off-target read in a library designed for alpha chains. CDR3: CAIWTGQYV. CDR3 DNA: TGTGCCATCTGGACAGGGCAGTACGTC. V gene TRBV27 combines with J gene TRBJ2-7; 7 positions agree with TRBD1. Germline-derived CDR1 and CDR2 are MNHEY and SMNVEV (reference sequence). Trimming took 10 bases from V and 9 from J; bases not matched to a gene: 3. This CDR3 comprises 9 residues.

By its share, this clonotype is medium-sized (0.01 to 0.1%). Found in a library prepared for alpha chains, this beta chain is an off-target read, and its abundance has little meaning. The V gene is TRBV10-3, the J gene TRBJ2-1; no firm D call. V lost 0 bases, J lost 5 bases, and 8 bases lay in between. Germline V CDR1 and CDR2: ENHRY, SYGVKD. The CDR3 length is 14 residues. CDR3 in DNA: TGTGCCATCAGTGAGTCGCTTTTTAACAATGAGCAGTTCTTC. Protein product: CAISESLFNNEQFF.